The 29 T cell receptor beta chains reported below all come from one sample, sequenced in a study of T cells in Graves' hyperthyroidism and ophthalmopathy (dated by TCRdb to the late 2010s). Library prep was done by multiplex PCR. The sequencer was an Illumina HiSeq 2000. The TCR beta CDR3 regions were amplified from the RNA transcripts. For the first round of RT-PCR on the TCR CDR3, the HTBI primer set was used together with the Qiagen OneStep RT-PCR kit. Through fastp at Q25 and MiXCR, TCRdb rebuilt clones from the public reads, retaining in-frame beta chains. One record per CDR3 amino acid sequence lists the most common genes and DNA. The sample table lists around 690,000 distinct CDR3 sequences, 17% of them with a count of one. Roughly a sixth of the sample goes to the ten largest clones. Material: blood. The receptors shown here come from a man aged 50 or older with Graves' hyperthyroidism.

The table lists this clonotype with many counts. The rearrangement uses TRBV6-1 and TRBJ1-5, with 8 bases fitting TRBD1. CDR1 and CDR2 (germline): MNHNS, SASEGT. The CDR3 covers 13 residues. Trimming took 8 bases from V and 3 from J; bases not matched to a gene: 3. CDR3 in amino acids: CASSDRVNQPQHF. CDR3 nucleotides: TGTGCCAGCTCGGACAGGGTCAATCAGCCCCAGCATTTT.

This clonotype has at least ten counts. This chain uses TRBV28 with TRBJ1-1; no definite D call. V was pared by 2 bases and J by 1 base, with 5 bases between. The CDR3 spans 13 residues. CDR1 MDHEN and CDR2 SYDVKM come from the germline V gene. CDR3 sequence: CASSLVRNTEAFF. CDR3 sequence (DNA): TGTGCCAGCAGTTTAGTCCGGAACACTGAAGCTTTCTTT.

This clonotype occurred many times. The CDR3 nucleotides are TGCAGCGTTGCCACCGGATCCTACGAGCAGTACTTC. Translating gives CSVATGSYEQYF. The chain employs TRBV29-1 and TRBJ2-7; no clear D. Trimming cost V 4 bases and J 1 base, with 8 bases left between them. The CDR3 has 12 amino acids. CDR1 and CDR2 from the germline V gene are SQVTM and ANQGSEA.

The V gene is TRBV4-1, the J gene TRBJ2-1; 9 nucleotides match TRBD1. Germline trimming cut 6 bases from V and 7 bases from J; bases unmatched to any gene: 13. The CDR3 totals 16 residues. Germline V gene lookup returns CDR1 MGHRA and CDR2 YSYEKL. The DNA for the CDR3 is TGCGCCAGCAGAGAGGCCTACAGGGGGCGACTGAATGAGCAGTTCTTC. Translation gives CASREAYRGRLNEQFF.

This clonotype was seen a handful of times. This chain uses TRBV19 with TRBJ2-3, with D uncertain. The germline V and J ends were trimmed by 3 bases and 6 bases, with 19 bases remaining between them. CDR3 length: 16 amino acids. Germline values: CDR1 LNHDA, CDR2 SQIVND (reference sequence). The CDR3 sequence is CASSIGQSWYSDTQYF. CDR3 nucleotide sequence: TGTGCCAGTAGTATTGGCCAGAGCTGGTATAGTGATACGCAGTATTTT.

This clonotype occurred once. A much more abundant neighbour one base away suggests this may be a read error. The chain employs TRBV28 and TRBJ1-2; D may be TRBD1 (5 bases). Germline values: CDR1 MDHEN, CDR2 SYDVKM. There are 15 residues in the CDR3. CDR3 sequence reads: CASTIGAQRERGYIF. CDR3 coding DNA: TGTGCCAGCACCATAGGGGCGCAAAGGGAGAGGGGCTACATCTTC.

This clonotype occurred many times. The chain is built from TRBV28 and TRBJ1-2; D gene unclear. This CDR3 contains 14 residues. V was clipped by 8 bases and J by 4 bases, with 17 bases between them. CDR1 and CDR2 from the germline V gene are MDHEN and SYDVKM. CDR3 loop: CASGYSGNRYGYTF. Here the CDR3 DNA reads TGTGCCAGCGGCTATTCCGGGAATCGCTATGGCTACACCTTC.

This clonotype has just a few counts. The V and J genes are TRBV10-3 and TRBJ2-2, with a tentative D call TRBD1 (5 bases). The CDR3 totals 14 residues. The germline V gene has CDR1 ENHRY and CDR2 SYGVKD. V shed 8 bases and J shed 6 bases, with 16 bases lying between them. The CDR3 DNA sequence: TGTGCCATCGGCCGCAGGGTATTAGCCGGGGAGCTGTTTTTT. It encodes CAIGRRVLAGELFF.

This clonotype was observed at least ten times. For the CDR3, the DNA is TGTGCCAGCAGCTTAGATTGGCGGGCAAACAATGAGCAGTTCTTC. This gives the protein CASSLDWRANNEQFF. The chain recombines TRBV7-2 with TRBJ2-1; maybe TRBD2 (5 bases). The germline CDR1 and CDR2 sequences are SGHTA and FQGNSA. The V gene lost 1 base and the J gene lost 5 bases, with 12 bases spanning the gap. This CDR3 spans 15 amino acids. Full variable domain (remainder filled in from reference TRBV7-2 and TRBJ2-1): GAGVSQSPSNKVTEKGKDVELRCDPISGHTALYWYRQSLGQGLEFLIYFQGNSAPDKSGLPSDRFSAERTGGSVSTLTIQRTQQEDSAVYLCASSLDWRANNEQFFGPGTRLTVL.

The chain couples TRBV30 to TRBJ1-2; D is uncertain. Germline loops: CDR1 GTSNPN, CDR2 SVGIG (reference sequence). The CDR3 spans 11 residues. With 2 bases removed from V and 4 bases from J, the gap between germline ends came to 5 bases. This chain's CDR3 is CAWSPGYGYTF. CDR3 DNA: TGTGCCTGGAGTCCCGGCTATGGCTACACCTTC.

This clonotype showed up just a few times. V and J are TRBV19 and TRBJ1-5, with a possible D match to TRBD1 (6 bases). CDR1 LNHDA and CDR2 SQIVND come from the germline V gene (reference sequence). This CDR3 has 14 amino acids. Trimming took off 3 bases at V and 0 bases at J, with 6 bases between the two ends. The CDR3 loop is CASSIRGSNQPQHF. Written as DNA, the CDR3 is TGTGCCAGTAGTATCAGGGGTAGCAATCAGCCCCAGCATTTT. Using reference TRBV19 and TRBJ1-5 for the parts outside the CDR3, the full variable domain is DGGITQSPKYLFRKEGQNVTLSCEQNLNHDAMYWYRQDPGQGLRLIYYSQIVNDFQKGDIAEGYSVSREKKESFPLTVTSAQKNPTAFYLCASSIRGSNQPQHFGDGTRLSIL.

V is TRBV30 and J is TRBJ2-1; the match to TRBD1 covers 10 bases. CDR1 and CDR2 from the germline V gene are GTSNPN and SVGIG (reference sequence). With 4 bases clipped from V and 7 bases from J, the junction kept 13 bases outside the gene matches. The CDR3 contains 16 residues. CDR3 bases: TGTGCCTGGAATTTGCCGGGACAGGGGATGAGGAATGAGCAGTTCTTC. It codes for CAWNLPGQGMRNEQFF. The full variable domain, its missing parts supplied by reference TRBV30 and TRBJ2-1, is SQTIHQWPATLVQPVGSPLSLECTVEGTSNPNLYWYRQAAGRGLQLLFYSVGIGQISSEVPQNLSASRPQDRQFILSSKKLLLSDSGFYLCAWNLPGQGMRNEQFFGPGTRLTVL.

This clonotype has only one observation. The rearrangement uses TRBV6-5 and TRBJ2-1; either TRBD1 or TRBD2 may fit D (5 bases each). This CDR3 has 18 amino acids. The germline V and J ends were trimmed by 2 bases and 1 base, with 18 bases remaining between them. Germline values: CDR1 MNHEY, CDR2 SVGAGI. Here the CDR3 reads CASSYLNPGRHSYNEQFF. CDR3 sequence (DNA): TGTGCCAGCAGTTACCTGAACCCGGGACGCCATTCCTACAATGAGCAGTTCTTC.

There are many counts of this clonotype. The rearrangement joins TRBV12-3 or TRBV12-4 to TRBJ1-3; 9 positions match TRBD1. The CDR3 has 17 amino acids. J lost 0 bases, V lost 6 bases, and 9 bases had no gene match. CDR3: CASSYSGQGISGNTIYF. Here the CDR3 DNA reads TGTGCCAGCAGCTATTCGGGACAGGGCATCTCTGGAAACACCATATATTTT.

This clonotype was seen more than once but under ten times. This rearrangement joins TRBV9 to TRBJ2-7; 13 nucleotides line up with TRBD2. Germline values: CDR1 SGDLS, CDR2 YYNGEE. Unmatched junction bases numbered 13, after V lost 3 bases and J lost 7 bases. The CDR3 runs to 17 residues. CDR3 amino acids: CASSAGLAGILSEEQYF. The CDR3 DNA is TGTGCCAGCAGCGCGGGACTAGCGGGAATTTTGTCTGAGGAGCAGTACTTC.

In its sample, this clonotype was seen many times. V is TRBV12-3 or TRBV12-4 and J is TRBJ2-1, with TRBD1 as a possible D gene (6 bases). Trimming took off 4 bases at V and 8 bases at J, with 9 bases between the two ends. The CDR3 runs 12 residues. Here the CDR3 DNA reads TGTGCCAGCAGTTCACAGGGTTATGAGCAGTTCTTC. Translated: CASSSQGYEQFF.

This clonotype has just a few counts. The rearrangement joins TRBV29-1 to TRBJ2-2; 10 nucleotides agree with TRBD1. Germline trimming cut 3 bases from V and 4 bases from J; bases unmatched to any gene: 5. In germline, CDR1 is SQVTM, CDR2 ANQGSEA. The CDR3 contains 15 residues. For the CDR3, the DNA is TGCAGCGTTGACCGACAGGGGGCGGCCACCGGGGAGCTGTTTTTT. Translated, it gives CSVDRQGAATGELFF.

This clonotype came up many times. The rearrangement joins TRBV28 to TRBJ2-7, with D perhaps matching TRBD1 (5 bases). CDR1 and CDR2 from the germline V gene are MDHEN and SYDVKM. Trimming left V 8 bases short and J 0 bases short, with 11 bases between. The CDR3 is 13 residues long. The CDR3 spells CASAKDNSYEQYF. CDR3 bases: TGTGCCAGCGCAAAGGACAACTCCTACGAGCAGTACTTC.

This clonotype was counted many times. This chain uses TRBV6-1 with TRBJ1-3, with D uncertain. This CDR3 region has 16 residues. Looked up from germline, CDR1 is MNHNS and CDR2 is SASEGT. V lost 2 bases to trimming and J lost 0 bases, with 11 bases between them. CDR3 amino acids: CASSEYWVSSGNTIYF. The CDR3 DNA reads TGTGCCAGCAGTGAATACTGGGTGAGCTCTGGAAACACCATATATTTT.

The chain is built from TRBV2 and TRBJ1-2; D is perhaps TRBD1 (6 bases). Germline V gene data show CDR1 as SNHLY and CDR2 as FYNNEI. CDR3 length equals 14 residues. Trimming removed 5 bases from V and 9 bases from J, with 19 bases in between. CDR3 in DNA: TGTGCCAGCAGTCTCGAGGGGGGGGGCGGGCGCTACACCTTC. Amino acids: CASSLEGGGGRYTF.

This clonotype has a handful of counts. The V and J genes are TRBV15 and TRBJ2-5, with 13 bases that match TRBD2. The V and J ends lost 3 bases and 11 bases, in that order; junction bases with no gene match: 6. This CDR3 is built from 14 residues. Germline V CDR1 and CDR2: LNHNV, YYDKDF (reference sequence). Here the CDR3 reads CATSSGLAGESQYF. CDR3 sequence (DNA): TGTGCCACCAGCAGCGGACTAGCGGGAGAGAGTCAGTACTTC.

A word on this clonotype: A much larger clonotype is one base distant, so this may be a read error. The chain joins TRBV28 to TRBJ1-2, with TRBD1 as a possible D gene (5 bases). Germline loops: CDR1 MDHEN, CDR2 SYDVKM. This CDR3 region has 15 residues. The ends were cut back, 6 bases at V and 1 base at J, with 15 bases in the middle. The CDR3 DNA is TGTGCCAGCAGCAACTCAGTGACAGTTAACTATGGCTACACCTTC. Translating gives CASSNSVTVNYGYTF.

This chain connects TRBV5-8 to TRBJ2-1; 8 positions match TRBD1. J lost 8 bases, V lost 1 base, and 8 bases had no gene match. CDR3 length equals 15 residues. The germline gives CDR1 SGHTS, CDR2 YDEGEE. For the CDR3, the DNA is TGTGCCAGCAGCTTGTTTCAGGGGGCTCGGTATGAGCAGTTCTTC. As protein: CASSLFQGARYEQFF.

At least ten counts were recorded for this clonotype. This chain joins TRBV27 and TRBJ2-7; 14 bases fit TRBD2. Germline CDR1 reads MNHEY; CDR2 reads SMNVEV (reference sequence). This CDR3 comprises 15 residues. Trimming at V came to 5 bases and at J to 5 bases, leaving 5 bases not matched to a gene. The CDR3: CASSPGTSGSDEQYF. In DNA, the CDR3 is TGTGCCAGCAGTCCCGGGACTAGCGGGAGCGACGAGCAGTACTTC.

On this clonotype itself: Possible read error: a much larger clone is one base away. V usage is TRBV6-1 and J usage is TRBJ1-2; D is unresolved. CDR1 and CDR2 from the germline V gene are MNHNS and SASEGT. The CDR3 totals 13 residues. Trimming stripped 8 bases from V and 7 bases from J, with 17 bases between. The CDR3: CASEVSRRAGYTF. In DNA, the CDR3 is TGTGCCAGCGAAGTAAGCCGGAGAGCTGGCTACACCTTC.

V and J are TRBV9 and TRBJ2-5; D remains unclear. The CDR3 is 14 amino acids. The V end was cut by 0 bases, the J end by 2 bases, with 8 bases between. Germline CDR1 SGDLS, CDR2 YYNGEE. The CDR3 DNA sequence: TGTGCCAGCAGCGTAGCTCCGGAGCAAGAGACCCAGTACTTC. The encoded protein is CASSVAPEQETQYF.

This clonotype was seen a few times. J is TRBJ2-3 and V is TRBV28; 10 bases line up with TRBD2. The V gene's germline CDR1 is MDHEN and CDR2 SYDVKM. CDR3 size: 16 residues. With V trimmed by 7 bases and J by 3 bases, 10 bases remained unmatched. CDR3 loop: CASTHSASGRTDTQYF. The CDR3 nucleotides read TGTGCCAGCACCCACTCGGCTAGCGGGAGAACAGATACGCAGTATTTT.

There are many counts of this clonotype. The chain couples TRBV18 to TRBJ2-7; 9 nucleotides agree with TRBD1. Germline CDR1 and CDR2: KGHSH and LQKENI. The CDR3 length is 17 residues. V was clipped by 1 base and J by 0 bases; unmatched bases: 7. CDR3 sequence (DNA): TGTGCCAGCTCACCACAAAGCGGGACAGGGAGCTCCTACGAGCAGTACTTC. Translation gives CASSPQSGTGSSYEQYF.

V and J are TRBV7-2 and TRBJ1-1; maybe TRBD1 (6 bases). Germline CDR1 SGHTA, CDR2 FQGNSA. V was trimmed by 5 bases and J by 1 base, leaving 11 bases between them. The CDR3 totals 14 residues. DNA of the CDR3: TGTGCCAGCAGCATATGGGACACGAACACTGAAGCTTTCTTT. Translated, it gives CASSIWDTNTEAFF.